The next 14 T cell receptor beta chains were all read from a single sample in a study of blood T cell repertoires in COVID-19. Profiled with immunoSEQ multiplex PCR; TCRdb holds only in-frame clones, not every one. The sample consists of 200,000 to 250,000 clones, around 88% of them appearing once. The sequenced material came from PBMCs or T cells enriched from blood (not recorded which). These receptors originate from a woman aged 50 to 60 with acute COVID-19.

V and J are TRBV30 and TRBJ1-2; a possible D gene is TRBD1 (6 bases). The CDR3 sequence is 12 residues long. CDR1 GTSNPN and CDR2 SVGIG come from the germline V gene (reference sequence). V was pared by 8 bases and J by 0 bases, with 10 bases between. As DNA, the CDR3 is TGTGCCGGACGGACAGCTAACTATGGCTACACCTTC. Amino acid sequence: CAGRTANYGYTF.

The chain couples TRBV7-3 to TRBJ1-1, with 8 bases that match TRBD1. This CDR3 is 14 amino acids long. CDR1 and CDR2 from the germline V gene are SGHTA and FQGTGA. Losses at the gene ends were 5 bases for V and 6 bases for J; bases not matched to a gene: 8. The CDR3 sequence is CASSGTGGLAEAFF. The CDR3 region has the DNA TGTGCCAGCAGCGGGACAGGAGGTTTGGCTGAAGCTTTCTTT. The full variable domain, rest sourced from reference TRBV7-3 and TRBJ1-1, is GAGVSQTPSNKVTEKGKYVELRCDPISGHTALYWYRQSLGQGPEFLIYFQGTGAADDSGLPNDRFFAVRPEGSVSTLKIQRTERGDSAVYLCASSGTGGLAEAFFGQGTRLTVV.

This chain links TRBV28 with TRBJ2-1, with TRBD1 matching 7 bases. The germline V gene encodes CDR1 MDHEN and CDR2 SYDVKM. The CDR3 is made up of 11 amino acids. V dropped 6 bases and J dropped 15; count of bases not matched to a gene: 8. The chain's CDR3 is CASRSDRVPFF. CDR3 in DNA: TGTGCCAGCAGATCCGACAGGGTACCGTTCTTC. The whole variable domain, remainder taken from reference TRBV28 and TRBJ2-1, is DVKVTQSSRYLVKRTGEKVFLECVQDMDHENMFWYRQDPGLGLRLIYFSYDVKMKEKGDIPEGYSVSREKKERFSLILESASTNQTSMYLCASRSDRVPFFGPGTRLTVL.

The V gene is TRBV15, the J gene TRBJ1-4, with TRBD1 identical over 10 bases. Trimming cost V 3 bases and J 5 bases; bases outside gene matches: 3. The CDR3 loop spans 15 amino acids. The germline gives CDR1 LNHNV, CDR2 YYDKDF (reference sequence). For the CDR3, the DNA is TGTGCCACCAGCAGGGACAGGGGGGCCAATGAAAAACTGTTTTTT. Translated, it gives CATSRDRGANEKLFF.

The V gene is TRBV30, the J gene TRBJ2-5; 7 nucleotides agree with TRBD1. With 2 bases clipped from V and 4 bases from J, the junction kept 10 bases outside the gene matches. The CDR3 contains 15 residues. CDR1 GTSNPN and CDR2 SVGIG come from the germline V gene (reference sequence). Written as DNA, the CDR3 is TGTGCCTGGAGTCTACCGGGACAGTGGGGAGAGACCCAGTACTTC. This codes for CAWSLPGQWGETQYF.

This chain links TRBV27 with TRBJ1-5; TRBD1 might be the D (6 bases). This CDR3 spans 16 amino acids. V was pared by 5 bases and J by 2 bases, with 16 bases between. Germline V gene lookup returns CDR1 MNHEY and CDR2 SMNVEV (reference sequence). CDR3 residues: CASSPLQGDGNQPQHF. In DNA form, the CDR3 reads TGTGCCAGCAGTCCCTTACAGGGAGATGGCAATCAGCCCCAGCATTTT.

This clone has a handful of counts. V gene TRBV15 combines with J gene TRBJ2-1, with 12 bases fitting TRBD2. V was pared by 0 bases and J by 5 bases, with 5 bases of the junction left unmatched. The CDR3 has 17 amino acids. Germline V gene sequence: CDR1 LNHNV, CDR2 YYDKDF (reference sequence). In DNA, the CDR3 is TGTGCCACCAGCAGAGATCGTCTAGCGGGAGGGCACAATGAGCAGTTCTTC. Its protein is CATSRDRLAGGHNEQFF.

This chain links TRBV27 with TRBJ2-1, with 10 bases aligning to TRBD2. Losses at the gene ends were 5 bases for V and 8 bases for J; bases not matched to a gene: 12. The CDR3 length is 16 residues. CDR1 and CDR2 (germline): MNHEY, SMNVEV (reference sequence). The CDR3 region has the DNA TGTGCCAGCAGTCCCTCTAGCGGGAGCCCTTCGGATGAGCAGTTCTTC. This translates into CASSPSSGSPSDEQFF.

This sequence joins TRBV7-9 and TRBJ2-7; 7 nucleotides align to TRBD1. CDR1 and CDR2 from the germline V gene are SEHNR and FQNEAQ (reference sequence). The CDR3 extends over 15 amino acids. With 5 bases clipped from V and 5 bases from J, the junction kept 12 bases outside the gene matches. CDR3 sequence reads: CASSVPGQLNDEQYF. DNA for the CDR3: TGTGCCAGCAGCGTCCCGGGACAGTTGAACGACGAGCAGTACTTC.

The rearrangement joins TRBV30 to TRBJ1-4; 7 bases align to TRBD1. V shed 0 bases, J shed 4 bases, and the junction held 5 bases outside the gene matches. The CDR3 covers 15 residues. CDR1 GTSNPN and CDR2 SVGIG come from the germline V gene (reference sequence). The CDR3 DNA sequence: TGTGCCTGGAGTGTAAAGGGGGCGTTTAATGAAAAACTGTTTTTT. Protein sequence: CAWSVKGAFNEKLFF.

V usage is TRBV9 and J usage is TRBJ1-4; tentatively, D is TRBD1 (5 bases). V dropped 3 bases and J dropped 0 bases, with 18 bases sitting between them. Germline CDR1 reads SGDLS; CDR2 reads YYNGEE. The CDR3 is 18 residues long. The CDR3 sequence is CASSARPLDSTTNEKLFF. The DNA for the CDR3 is TGTGCCAGCAGCGCCCGACCCCTCGACAGCACAACTAATGAAAAACTGTTTTTT.

Judged by abundance, this clone is medium-sized. The rearrangement uses TRBV7-9 and TRBJ1-1, with D perhaps matching TRBD1 (6 bases). V shed 4 bases and J shed 1 base, with 7 bases lying between them. The CDR3 extends over 13 amino acids. Germline CDR1 is SEHNR and CDR2 is FQNEAQ (reference sequence). The CDR3 sequence: CASSWTENTEAFF. CDR3 sequence (DNA): TGTGCCAGCAGCTGGACAGAGAACACTGAAGCTTTCTTT.

J is TRBJ1-1 and V is TRBV27; 7 bases align to TRBD1. CDR1 is MNHEY, CDR2 SMNVEV, per germline (reference sequence). The CDR3 extends over 16 amino acids. The junction had 10 bases not matched to a gene; V was cut back by 6 bases and J by 0 bases. CDR3 protein: CASRNLYRGVNTEAFF. The CDR3 DNA sequence: TGTGCCAGCAGGAACCTTTACAGGGGAGTGAACACTGAAGCTTTCTTT.

The gene calls are TRBV13 and TRBJ2-7; D gene ambiguous. This CDR3 region has 15 residues. Germline V CDR1 and CDR2: PRHDT, FYEKMQ (reference sequence). The V and J ends lost 4 bases and 0 bases respectively, with 13 bases between them. DNA for the CDR3: TGTGCCAGCAGCTCTCAATCGACAAACTCCTACGAGCAGTACTTC. Translation gives CASSSQSTNSYEQYF. Full variable domain (missing parts from reference TRBV13 and TRBJ2-7): AAGVIQSPRHLIKEKRETATLKCYPIPRHDTVYWYQQGPGQDPQFLISFYEKMQSDKGSIPDRFSAQQFSDYHSELNMSSLELGDSALYFCASSSQSTNSYEQYFGPGTRLTVT.